Following are 13 T cell receptor beta chains from one sample sequenced in a study of control samples from healthy donors and cancer patients. Produced via immunoSEQ multiplex PCR; TCRdb's table is partial and in-frame only. The profile shows about 170,000 clones, roughly 93% of them singletons. Material for sequencing was blood. The receptors come from a woman in her sixties or seventies in good health.

The gene calls are TRBV6-4 and TRBJ1-6; the D gene is possibly TRBD1 (5 bases). The CDR3 length is 15 residues. Germline V gene lookup returns CDR1 MRHNA and CDR2 SNTAGT. V dropped 6 bases and J dropped 8 bases, with 17 bases sitting between them. The CDR3 DNA reads TGTGCCAGCAGGGAAATCTCGGAAGGGGATTCACCCCTCCACTTT. The encoded protein is CASREISEGDSPLHF.

The chain employs TRBV6-6 and TRBJ2-6; D possibly corresponds to TRBD1 (5 bases). Germline CDR1 is MNHNY and CDR2 is SVGAGI (reference sequence). V lost 5 bases to trimming and J lost 0 bases, with 8 bases between them. This CDR3 comprises 15 residues. CDR3 sequence (DNA): TGTGCCAGCAGTCGCGACAGCTCTGGGGCCAACGTCCTGACTTTC. Its translation is CASSRDSSGANVLTF.

The J gene is TRBJ2-7, the V gene TRBV7-9; 9 bases map to TRBD2. Per the germline V gene, CDR1 is SEHNR and CDR2 is FQNEAQ (reference sequence). CDR3 length: 16 residues. J was trimmed by 1 base and V by 4 bases; bases with no gene match: 8. Written as DNA, the CDR3 is TGTGCCAGCAGCTCCATGGGCGGGGGGGATTCCTACGAGCAGTACTTC. It yields the protein CASSSMGGGDSYEQYF.

This chain connects TRBV7-7 to TRBJ1-2; 9 bases are a match to TRBD1. Trimming at V came to 2 bases and at J to 0 bases, leaving 16 bases not matched to a gene. CDR3 length: 20 residues. CDR1 is SSHAT, CDR2 FNYEAQ, per germline (reference sequence). CDR3 sequence reads: CASSLPRGDRAWSSNYGYTF. DNA of the CDR3: TGTGCCAGCAGCTTACCCAGGGGGGACAGGGCGTGGAGCTCTAACTATGGCTACACCTTC.

The V and J genes are TRBV5-4 and TRBJ2-1, with D unclear. This CDR3 is 15 amino acids long. The V end lost 5 bases, the J end lost 0 bases, and 12 bases lay between the germline ends. The germline CDR1 and CDR2 sequences are SGHNT and YYREEE (reference sequence). The CDR3, as DNA: TGTGCCAGCAGTTTCCCGGGCCCCTCCTACAATGAGCAGTTCTTC. Its protein is CASSFPGPSYNEQFF.

This chain connects TRBV6-6 to TRBJ2-2; the D call may be TRBD1 or TRBD2 (5 bases each). Trimming took 8 bases from V and 1 from J, leaving 14 bases between them. Germline values: CDR1 MNHNY, CDR2 SVGAGI (reference sequence). The CDR3 totals 15 residues. For the CDR3, the DNA is TGTGCCAGCGGTGGCCGGGGACGGAACACCGGGGAGCTGTTTTTT. It yields the protein CASGGRGRNTGELFF.

CDR3 in amino acids: CASSIKTGGNQPQHF. CDR3 sequence (DNA): TGTGCCAGTAGTATAAAGACAGGGGGCAATCAGCCCCAGCATTTT. J is TRBJ1-5 and V is TRBV19, with TRBD1 identical over 8 bases. The trim removed 2 bases at V and 2 bases at J, leaving 2 bases unmatched. CDR1 is LNHDA, CDR2 SQIVND, per germline (reference sequence). CDR3 length: 15 amino acids.

The chain recombines TRBV18 with TRBJ2-3, with D perhaps being TRBD1 or TRBD2 (6 bases each). CDR1 is KGHSH and CDR2 is LQKENI in the germline V gene. V lost 3 bases and J 1 base, leaving 17 bases between the germline ends. CDR3 length: 17 residues. Here the CDR3 DNA reads TGTGCCAGCTCACCGGGCTTGGGGGGCCGTGGCACAGATACGCAGTATTTT. Translating gives CASSPGLGGRGTDTQYF.

The count of this clone is one. The rearrangement links TRBV2 to TRBJ2-7; D is possibly TRBD2 (6 bases). V was trimmed by 6 bases and J by 0 bases, leaving 12 bases between them. The germline gives CDR1 SNHLY, CDR2 FYNNEI. The CDR3 runs to 14 residues. CDR3 region: CASRKDGSSYEQYF. The CDR3 DNA sequence: TGTGCCAGCAGGAAGGACGGGAGCTCCTACGAGCAGTACTTC.

The rearrangement uses TRBV6-5 and TRBJ1-2, with D hard to call. The germline V gene encodes CDR1 MNHEY and CDR2 SVGAGI. The CDR3 runs 13 residues. V was shortened by 7 bases and J by 6 bases, with 15 bases between the two germline ends. CDR3 sequence (DNA): TGTGCCAGCAACCGGGGAGGGCTGGATGGCTACACCTTC. This translates into CASNRGGLDGYTF.

This chain uses TRBV6-2 or TRBV6-3 with TRBJ2-5, with D unclear. Between the trimmed V and J ends, which lost 6 bases and 5 bases, there was a span of 13 bases. The CDR3 contains 13 residues. CDR1 is MNHEY and CDR2 is SVGEGT in the germline V gene. The CDR3 protein is CASSQPPWETQYF. For the CDR3, the DNA is TGTGCCAGCAGCCAACCTCCTTGGGAGACCCAGTACTTC.

This clone was seen a single time. The chain recombines TRBV10-2 with TRBJ1-6, with 8 bases matching TRBD1. The CDR3 has 16 amino acids. V lost 3 bases and J lost 7; bases outside the gene matches: 8. The germline CDR1 and CDR2 sequences are WSHSY and SAAADI. CDR3 bases: TGCGCCAGCAGTGACCCTCTCGGACAGGGAAATTCACCCCTCCACTTT. Translated, it gives CASSDPLGQGNSPLHF.

This chain joins TRBV19 and TRBJ2-3; 9 bases fit TRBD2. Germline V gene data show CDR1 as LNHDA and CDR2 as SQIVND (reference sequence). The CDR3 runs 16 residues. Losses at the gene ends were 9 bases for V and 1 base for J; bases not matched to a gene: 11. The CDR3 loop reads CASRLGASGGTDTQYF. DNA of the CDR3: TGTGCCAGCAGGTTGGGGGCTAGCGGGGGCACAGATACGCAGTATTTT.